This entry lists 10 T cell receptor beta chains sequenced from one sample in a study of human T cells and chemical hapten exposure. Time point denoted: patch test 2, 6 weeks after DPC sensitization. Treatment meaning: therapeutic diphenylcyclopropenone sensitization with weekly scalp DPC. MiXCR, applied by TCRdb to the RACE reads, yields one record per CDR3 protein. The repertoire includes roughly 92,000 distinct CDR3 sequences, 11% of them detected once, and around 3% sits in the top ten. The sequenced sample was whole blood, obtained in connection with sensitization to the hapten diphenylcyclopropenone (DPC). The receptors here all came from a woman aged 40-49 years with alopecia areata. Some clones in this sample may be carry-over from other donors' samples.

At least ten counts were recorded for this clonotype. This chain joins TRBV20-1 and TRBJ2-1; 7 bases agree with TRBD1. Germline CDR1 DFQATT, CDR2 SNEGSKA (reference sequence). There are 15 residues in the CDR3. Trimming removed 5 bases from V and 7 bases from J; junction bases left unmatched: 14. The CDR3 nucleotides read TGCAGTGCTGCCGCCCGTGCGGTACAGGGGAATGAGCAGTTCTTC. It codes for CSAAARAVQGNEQFF.

This clonotype showed up many times. CDR3 residues: CASSIWDRANSPLHF. Here the CDR3 DNA reads TGTGCCAGTAGTATTTGGGACAGAGCAAATTCACCCCTCCACTTT. The chain has TRBV19 and TRBJ1-6; TRBD1 matches at 7 bases. The CDR3 spans 15 residues. Germline assignment: CDR1 LNHDA and CDR2 SQIVND (reference sequence). V was clipped by 3 bases and J by 7 bases; unmatched bases: 6.

This clonotype was picked up many times. The CDR3 sequence: CATRNPGGTEAFF. DNA for the CDR3: TGTGCCACTAGAAACCCTGGGGGCACTGAAGCTTTCTTT. The chain joins TRBV7-9 to TRBJ1-1, with D perhaps TRBD1 (5 bases). There are 13 residues in the CDR3. Germline assignment: CDR1 SEHNR and CDR2 FQNEAQ (reference sequence). Trimming took 10 bases from V and 4 from J, leaving 16 bases between them.

This clonotype has only a few counts. The chain joins TRBV4-3 to TRBJ2-7, with 8 bases that match TRBD2. Germline V CDR1 and CDR2: LGHNA, YSLEER. The J segment lost 0 bases and the V segment lost 0 bases, leaving 10 bases of the junction unmatched. The CDR3 is made up of 18 amino acids. CDR3 sequence: CASSQEALLTSGSYEQYF. DNA of the CDR3: TGCGCCAGCAGCCAAGAAGCCCTCCTTACTAGCGGCTCCTACGAGCAGTACTTC.

This clonotype has a count of ten or more. The chain couples TRBV12-3 or TRBV12-4 to TRBJ1-2; D gene ambiguous. This CDR3 comprises 13 residues. Trimming removed 6 bases from V and 4 bases from J, with 12 bases in between. The CDR3 region is CASRFAGFYGYTF. CDR3 in DNA: TGTGCCAGCAGATTCGCCGGGTTCTATGGCTACACCTTC.

There are many counts of this clonotype. The V and J genes are TRBV28 and TRBJ2-1, with a possible D match to TRBD1 (5 bases). The germline V gene encodes CDR1 MDHEN and CDR2 SYDVKM. The V end lost 6 bases, the J end lost 6 bases, and 12 bases lay between the germline ends. CDR3 length: 13 residues. CDR3 sequence: CASRQVLPNEQFF. CDR3 DNA: TGTGCCAGCAGACAGGTCCTCCCCAATGAGCAGTTCTTC.

A single count supports this clonotype. This sequence joins TRBV3-1 and TRBJ1-2; D gene unclear. V was cut by 4 bases and J by 4 bases, with 13 bases left in between. The CDR3 length is 14 residues. Germline values: CDR1 LGHDT, CDR2 YNNKEL (reference sequence). The CDR3 coding sequence is TGTGCCAGCAGCCCCGCCGGCGCGGGCTATGGCTACACCTTC. It encodes CASSPAGAGYGYTF.

This clonotype was detected only a few times. This chain joins TRBV7-2 and TRBJ2-5; the match to TRBD2 covers 10 bases. Germline V lookup: CDR1 SGHTA, CDR2 FQGNSA. The CDR3 sequence is 15 residues long. V lost 3 bases, J lost 4 bases, and 5 bases stayed unmatched. This CDR3 reads CASSFQAGGPETQYF. The CDR3 nucleotides read TGTGCCAGCAGCTTCCAAGCGGGAGGGCCAGAGACCCAGTACTTC.

This clonotype has a handful of counts. The chain recombines TRBV30 with TRBJ1-2, with D unclear. Per the germline V gene, CDR1 is GTSNPN and CDR2 is SVGIG (reference sequence). The CDR3 is made up of 13 amino acids. V lost 3 bases and J lost 5, with 13 bases in between. Written as DNA, the CDR3 is TGTGCCTGGAGGGGCGGCCTCCGGTATGGCTACACCTTC. Its protein is CAWRGGLRYGYTF.

The CDR3 region is CASSLDGRVNTEAFF. The CDR3, as DNA: TGTGCCAGCAGCTTAGATGGCAGGGTGAACACTGAAGCTTTCTTT. The chain carries TRBV7-9 and TRBJ1-1, with D tentatively TRBD1 (5 bases). Trimming took off 1 base at V and 0 bases at J, with 9 bases between the two ends. CDR3 length: 15 residues. Germline V gene lookup returns CDR1 SEHNR and CDR2 FQNEAQ (reference sequence). The full variable domain, rest sourced from reference TRBV7-9 and TRBJ1-1, is DTGVSQNPRHKITKRGQNVTFRCDPISEHNRLYWYRQTLGQGPEFLTYFQNEAQLEKSRLLSDRFSAERPKGSFSTLEIQRTEQGDSAMYLCASSLDGRVNTEAFFGQGTRLTVV.